These T cell receptor beta chains were read from a single sample in a study of blood T cell repertoires in COVID-19. Libraries were prepared by immunoSEQ multiplex PCR; TCRdb keeps only in-frame clonotypes and omits some of them. Here the sample spans around 320,000 clones, roughly 90% being singletons. The specimen sequenced was PBMCs or T cells enriched from blood (not recorded which). These receptors originate from a young woman who had been exposed to COVID-19. Each CDR3 is given with its conserved first and last residue. The D gene is left open where the match is weak. The listing skips clone size in some rows; elsewhere it reads once, few, many or a size class.

J gene	V gene	D gene	clone size	CDR3 DNA	CDR3 protein
TRBJ1-3	TRBV5-1	NA	NA	TGCGCCAGCAGCTTATACCAGGTGGGCTCTGGAAACACCATATATTTT	CASSLYQVGSGNTIYF
TRBJ1-3	TRBV5-1	NA	few	TGCGCCAGCAGCTTGGAGACAGCCGCCTACTCTGGAAACACCATATATTTT	CASSLETAAYSGNTIYF
TRBJ2-2	TRBV2	NA	NA	TGTGCCAGCAGTGAGTCAAAGAACACCGGGGAGCTGTTTTTT	CASSESKNTGELFF
TRBJ1-6	TRBV10-3	NA	NA	TGTGCCATCGGACAGAACCCCTCAAATTCACCCCTCCACTTT	CAIGQNPSNSPLHF
TRBJ1-1	TRBV5-1	NA	NA	TGCGCCAGCAGCTTGGAACAGGTGAACACTGAAGCTTTCTTT	CASSLEQVNTEAFF
TRBJ2-1	TRBV20-1	NA	NA	TGCAGTGCTAGTGTGCTAATGAATGAGCAGTTCTTC	CSASVLMNEQFF
TRBJ2-7	TRBV4-1	TRBD1	NA	TGCGCCAGCAGCCATGCCCGGGACAGGCCTCTGAACGAGCAGTACTTC	CASSHARDRPLNEQYF
TRBJ2-5	TRBV5-1	NA	NA	TGCGCCAGCAGCCCGGGAATTCAAGAGACCCAGTACTTC	CASSPGIQETQYF
TRBJ1-1	TRBV27	NA	NA	TGTGCCAGCAGTTTGGCGGAGATTCCGAGCACTGAAGCTTTCTTT	CASSLAEIPSTEAFF
TRBJ1-1	TRBV5-1	NA	NA	TGCGCCAGCAGCTTCGGGTGGAACACTGAAGCTTTCTTT	CASSFGWNTEAFF
TRBJ2-1	TRBV7-3	NA	once	TGTGCCAGCAGCTTAGGCACATACAATGAGCAGTTCTTC	CASSLGTYNEQFF
TRBJ2-5	TRBV6-1	NA	NA	TGTGCCAGCAGTGAGGGGGGGCGGGAGACCCAGTACTTC	CASSEGGRETQYF
TRBJ1-2	TRBV7-2	TRBD1	NA	TGTGCCAGCAGCTTCGGGGGGATGGACAGGGTCTATGGCTACACCTTC	CASSFGGMDRVYGYTF
TRBJ2-7	TRBV3-1/TRBV3-2	TRBD1	few	TGTGCCAGCAGCCACCTTGGGACAGGGGGCTCCTACGAGCAGTACTTC	CASSHLGTGGSYEQYF
TRBJ1-4	TRBV19	NA	NA	TGTGCCAGTACCCAGGGTCCTGCAACTAATGAAAAACTGTTTTTT	CASTQGPATNEKLFF
TRBJ1-6	TRBV3-1/TRBV3-2	NA	NA	TGTGCCAGCAGCCAAGGCCCAGGAGGGGTAAATTCACCCCTCCACTTT	CASSQGPGGVNSPLHF
TRBJ1-1	TRBV7-6	NA	NA	TGTGCCAGCAGCTCGTACCGGGACACTGAAGCTTTCTTT	CASSSYRDTEAFF
TRBJ1-2	TRBV5-1	NA	NA	TGCGCCAGCAGCTGGGGGCGTCACTATGGCTACACCTTC	CASSWGRHYGYTF
TRBJ1-6	TRBV6-5	NA	NA	TGTGCCAGCAGTTACGATAGAGCGTCCAATTCACCCCTCCACTTT	CASSYDRASNSPLHF
TRBJ1-6	TRBV5-1	NA	once	TGCGCCAGCAGCTTAACAGTCTATAATTCACCCCTCCACTTT	CASSLTVYNSPLHF
TRBJ2-3	TRBV11-2	TRBD2	NA	TGTGCCAGCAGCTTAGATGGCAGGACTAGCGGCACAGATACGCAGTATTTT	CASSLDGRTSGTDTQYF
TRBJ2-1	TRBV2	NA	NA	TGTGCCAGCAGTCCCCAGGGGAGCGGGGCAAACAATGAGCAGTTCTTC	CASSPQGSGANNEQFF
TRBJ2-7	TRBV24-1	NA	NA	TGTGCCACCCACAATCGAGGGGGTTCGCGGTCCTACGAGCAGTACTTC	CATHNRGGSRSYEQYF
TRBJ1-6	TRBV4-3	TRBD1	NA	TGCGCCAGCAGCCAAAGGGGGCACGATTCACCCCTCCACTTT	CASSQRGHDSPLHF
TRBJ1-4	TRBV5-5	TRBD1	NA	TGTGCCAGCAGCTTGAGGGGGCTGTACACAACTAATGAAAAACTGTTTTTT	CASSLRGLYTTNEKLFF
TRBJ2-4	TRBV3-1/TRBV3-2	TRBD1	NA	TGTGCCAGCAGCTTGACAGGGGGGAACATTCAGTACTTC	CASSLTGGNIQYF
TRBJ2-1	TRBV7-9	TRBD2	NA	TGTGCCAGCAGCTTTCCCGGGGGGGACTACAATGAGCAGTTCTTC	CASSFPGGDYNEQFF
TRBJ2-3	TRBV11-1	TRBD2	NA	TGTGCCAGCAGCCCGGCCATAGCGGGGGCCACAGATACGCAGTATTTT	CASSPAIAGATDTQYF